The sequence of this T cell receptor beta chain was determined in a study of T cells in localized non-small cell lung cancer. Regarding the study as a whole: The study found T cell clonality highest in uninvolved adjacent lung, above tumor. Researchers found a median around 58 of the top 100 tumor clones in adjacent lung.

Details on this clone: No antigen is known for it.

The method was immunoSEQ multiplex PCR; TCRdb's version includes in-frame clones alone and lacks a portion of them. The sample contains over 2,000 clones, about 24% of which appear only once. The receptor's source is a woman aged 35-70 years with stage I lung adenocarcinoma. The specimen comprised normal lung tissue next to the tumor, sampled before any cancer treatment.

The CDR3 coding sequence is TGTGCCAGTAGTATAAGCAGGGCCGGGGAGCTGTTTTTT. As protein: CASSISRAGELFF. The rearrangement links TRBV19 to TRBJ2-2; D possibly corresponds to TRBD1 (5 bases). CDR1 is LNHDA and CDR2 is SQIVND in the germline V gene (reference sequence). V was clipped by 2 bases and J by 6 bases, with 7 bases between them. CDR3 length: 13 amino acids. Variable domain in full (rest from reference TRBV19 and TRBJ2-2): DGGITQSPKYLFRKEGQNVTLSCEQNLNHDAMYWYRQDPGQGLRLIYYSQIVNDFQKGDIAEGYSVSREKKESFPLTVTSAQKNPTAFYLCASSISRAGELFFGEGSRLTVL.